There are a few counts of the clone carrying this T cell receptor beta chain. The CDR3 covers 13 residues. Germline assignment: CDR1 LGHNA and CDR2 YSLEER. Trimming cost V 2 bases and J 5 bases; bases outside gene matches: 3. As to treatment: randomized to nivolumab then ipilimumab (arm A) or the reverse (arm B). Clones were read by immunoSEQ multiplex PCR, and TCRdb kept only the in-frame ones, dropping some. The data hold under 20,000 clones, with approximately 70% observed a single time. This specimen comes from a study of sequential checkpoint blockade in melanoma. For the study at large: Both treatment sequences were followed by maintenance nivolumab.

The sample consisted of CD8+ T cells sorted from blood (inferred from file names), taken from a patient given nivolumab and ipilimumab in sequence. The chain is built from TRBV4-3 and TRBJ2-7, with 7 bases matching TRBD1. The sequence came from a human donor with melanoma. In DNA, the CDR3 is TGCGCCAGCAGCCAAATGGGGACAGACGAGCAGTACTTC. Amino acid sequence: CASSQMGTDEQYF.